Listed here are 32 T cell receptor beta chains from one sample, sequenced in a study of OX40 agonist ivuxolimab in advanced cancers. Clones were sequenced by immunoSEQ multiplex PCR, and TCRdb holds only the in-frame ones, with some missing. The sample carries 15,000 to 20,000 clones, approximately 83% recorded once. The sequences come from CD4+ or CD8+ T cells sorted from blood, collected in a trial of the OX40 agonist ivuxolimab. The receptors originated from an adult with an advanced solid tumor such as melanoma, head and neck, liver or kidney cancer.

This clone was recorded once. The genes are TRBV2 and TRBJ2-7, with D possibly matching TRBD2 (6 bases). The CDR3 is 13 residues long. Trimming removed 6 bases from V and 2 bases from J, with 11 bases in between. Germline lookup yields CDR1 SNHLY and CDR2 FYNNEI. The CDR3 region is CASRKGLPYEQYF. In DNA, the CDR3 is TGTGCCAGCAGAAAGGGACTGCCCTACGAGCAGTACTTC.

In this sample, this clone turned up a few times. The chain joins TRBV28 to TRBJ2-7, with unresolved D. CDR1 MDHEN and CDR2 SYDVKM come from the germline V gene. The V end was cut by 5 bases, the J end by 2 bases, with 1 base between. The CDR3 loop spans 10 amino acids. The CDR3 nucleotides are TGTGCCAGCAGTACCTACGAGCAGTACTTC. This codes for CASSTYEQYF.

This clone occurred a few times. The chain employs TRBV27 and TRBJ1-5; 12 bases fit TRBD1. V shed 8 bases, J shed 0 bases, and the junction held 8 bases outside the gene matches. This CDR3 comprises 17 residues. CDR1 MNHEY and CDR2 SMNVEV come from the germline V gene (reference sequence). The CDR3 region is CASGGTGGSASNQPQHF. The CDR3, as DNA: TGTGCCAGCGGGGGGACAGGGGGCTCGGCTAGCAATCAGCCCCAGCATTTT.

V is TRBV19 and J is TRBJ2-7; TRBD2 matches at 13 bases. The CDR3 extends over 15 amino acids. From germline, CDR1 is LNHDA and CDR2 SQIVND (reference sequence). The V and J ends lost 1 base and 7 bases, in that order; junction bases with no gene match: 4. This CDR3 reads CASSIAGLAGVEQYF. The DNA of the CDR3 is TGTGCCAGTAGTATAGCCGGACTAGCGGGAGTTGAGCAGTACTTC. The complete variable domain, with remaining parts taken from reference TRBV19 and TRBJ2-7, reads DGGITQSPKYLFRKEGQNVTLSCEQNLNHDAMYWYRQDPGQGLRLIYYSQIVNDFQKGDIAEGYSVSREKKESFPLTVTSAQKNPTAFYLCASSIAGLAGVEQYFGPGTRLTVT.

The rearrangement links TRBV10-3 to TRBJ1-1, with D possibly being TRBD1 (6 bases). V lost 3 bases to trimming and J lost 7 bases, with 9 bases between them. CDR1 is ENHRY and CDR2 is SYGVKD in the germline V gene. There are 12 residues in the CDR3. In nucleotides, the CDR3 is TGTGCCATCAGTGAACAGGGTTTTGAAGCTTTCTTT. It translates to CAISEQGFEAFF.

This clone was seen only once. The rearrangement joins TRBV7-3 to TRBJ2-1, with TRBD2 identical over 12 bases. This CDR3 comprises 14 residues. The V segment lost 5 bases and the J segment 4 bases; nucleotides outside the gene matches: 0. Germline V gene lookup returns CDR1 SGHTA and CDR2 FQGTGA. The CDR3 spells CASSGTSGYNEQFF. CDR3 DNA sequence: TGTGCCAGCAGCGGGACTAGCGGGTACAATGAGCAGTTCTTC.

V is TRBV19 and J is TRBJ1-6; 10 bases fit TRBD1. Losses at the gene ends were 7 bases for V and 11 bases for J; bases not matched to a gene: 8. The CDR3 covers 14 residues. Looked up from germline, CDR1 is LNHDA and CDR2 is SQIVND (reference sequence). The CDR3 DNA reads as TGTGCCAGTACCCCGGGACAGGGGTCCCCACCCCTCCACTTT. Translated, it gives CASTPGQGSPPLHF. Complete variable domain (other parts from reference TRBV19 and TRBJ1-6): DGGITQSPKYLFRKEGQNVTLSCEQNLNHDAMYWYRQDPGQGLRLIYYSQIVNDFQKGDIAEGYSVSREKKESFPLTVTSAQKNPTAFYLCASTPGQGSPPLHFGNGTRLTVT.

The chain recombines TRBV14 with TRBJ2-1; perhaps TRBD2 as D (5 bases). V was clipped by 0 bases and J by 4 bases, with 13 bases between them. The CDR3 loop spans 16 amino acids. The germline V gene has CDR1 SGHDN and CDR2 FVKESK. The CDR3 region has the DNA TGTGCCAGCAGCCAAGAGAGGCGAGGAGGATACAATGAGCAGTTCTTC. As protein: CASSQERRGGYNEQFF.

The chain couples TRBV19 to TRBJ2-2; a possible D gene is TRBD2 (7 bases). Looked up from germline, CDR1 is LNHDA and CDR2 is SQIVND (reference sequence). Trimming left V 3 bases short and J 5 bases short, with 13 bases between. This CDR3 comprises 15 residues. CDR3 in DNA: TGTGCCAGTAGTATCCCGAGCGGGACAACCGGGGAGCTGTTTTTT. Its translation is CASSIPSGTTGELFF. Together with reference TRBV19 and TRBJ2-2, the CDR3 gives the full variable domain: DGGITQSPKYLFRKEGQNVTLSCEQNLNHDAMYWYRQDPGQGLRLIYYSQIVNDFQKGDIAEGYSVSREKKESFPLTVTSAQKNPTAFYLCASSIPSGTTGELFFGEGSRLTVL.

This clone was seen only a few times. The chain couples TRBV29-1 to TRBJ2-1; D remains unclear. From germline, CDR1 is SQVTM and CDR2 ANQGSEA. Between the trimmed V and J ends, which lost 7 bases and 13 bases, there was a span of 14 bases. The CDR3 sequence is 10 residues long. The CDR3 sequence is CSAAEQIQFF. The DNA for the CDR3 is TGCAGCGCCGCCGAGCAGATCCAGTTCTTC.

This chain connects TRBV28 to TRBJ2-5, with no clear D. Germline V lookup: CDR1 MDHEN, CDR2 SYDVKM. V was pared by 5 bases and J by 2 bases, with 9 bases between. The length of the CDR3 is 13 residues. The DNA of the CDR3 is TGTGCCAGCAGTGCCAAGATGCAAGAGACCCAGTACTTC. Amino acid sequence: CASSAKMQETQYF.

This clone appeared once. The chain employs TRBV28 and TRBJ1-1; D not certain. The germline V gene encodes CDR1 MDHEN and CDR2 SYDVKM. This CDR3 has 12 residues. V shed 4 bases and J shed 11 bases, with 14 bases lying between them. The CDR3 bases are TGTGCCAGCAGTTCTTCTTATTCGTTGGCTTTCTTT. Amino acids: CASSSSYSLAFF.

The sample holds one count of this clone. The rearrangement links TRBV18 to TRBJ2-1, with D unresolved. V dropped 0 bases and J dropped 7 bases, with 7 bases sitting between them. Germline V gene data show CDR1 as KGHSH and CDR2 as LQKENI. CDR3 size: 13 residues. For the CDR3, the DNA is TGTGCCAGCTCACCACCGGCCTTAAATGAGCAGTTCTTC. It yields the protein CASSPPALNEQFF.

CDR3 in amino acids: CASIGRAGDRNIQYF. In DNA form, the CDR3 reads TGTGCCAGCATCGGGAGGGCCGGGGACCGGAACATTCAGTACTTC. The rearrangement links TRBV28 to TRBJ2-4; 8 nucleotides agree with TRBD2. V was pared by 7 bases and J by 7 bases, with 12 bases of the junction left unmatched. Germline V gene data show CDR1 as MDHEN and CDR2 as SYDVKM. The CDR3 spans 15 residues. The whole variable domain, remainder taken from reference TRBV28 and TRBJ2-4, is DVKVTQSSRYLVKRTGEKVFLECVQDMDHENMFWYRQDPGLGLRLIYFSYDVKMKEKGDIPEGYSVSREKKERFSLILESASTNQTSMYLCASIGRAGDRNIQYFGAGTRLSVL.

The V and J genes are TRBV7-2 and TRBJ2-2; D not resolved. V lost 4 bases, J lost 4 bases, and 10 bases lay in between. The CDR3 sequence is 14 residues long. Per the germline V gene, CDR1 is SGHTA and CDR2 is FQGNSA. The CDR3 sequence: CASSSQASTGELFF. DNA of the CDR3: TGTGCCAGCAGCTCCCAAGCGAGCACCGGGGAGCTGTTTTTT.

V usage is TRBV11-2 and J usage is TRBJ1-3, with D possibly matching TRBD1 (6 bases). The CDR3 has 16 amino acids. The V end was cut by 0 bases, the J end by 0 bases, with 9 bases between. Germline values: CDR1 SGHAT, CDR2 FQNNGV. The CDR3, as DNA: TGTGCCAGCAGCTTAGATCACAGGGCCTCTGGAAACACCATATATTTT. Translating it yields CASSLDHRASGNTIYF.

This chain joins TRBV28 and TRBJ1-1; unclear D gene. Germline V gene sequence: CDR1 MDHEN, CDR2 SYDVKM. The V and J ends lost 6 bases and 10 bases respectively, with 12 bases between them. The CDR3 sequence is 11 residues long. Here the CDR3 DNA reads TGTGCCAGCAGCCTGAGAAGGGCAGCTTTCTTT. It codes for CASSLRRAAFF.

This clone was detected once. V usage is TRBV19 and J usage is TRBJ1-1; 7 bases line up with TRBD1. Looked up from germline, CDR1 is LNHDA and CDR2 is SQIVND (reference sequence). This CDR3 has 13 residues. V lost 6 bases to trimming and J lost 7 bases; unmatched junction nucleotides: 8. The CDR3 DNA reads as TGTGCCAGTAGCTTTCAGGGGGGGCGTGAAGCTTTCTTT. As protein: CASSFQGGREAFF.

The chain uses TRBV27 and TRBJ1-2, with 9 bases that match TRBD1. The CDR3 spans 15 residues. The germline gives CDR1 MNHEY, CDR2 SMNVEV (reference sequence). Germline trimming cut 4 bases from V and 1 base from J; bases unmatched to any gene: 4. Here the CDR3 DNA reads TGTGCCAGCAGTTCCGGACAGGGGATTAACTATGGCTACACCTTC. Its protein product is CASSSGQGINYGYTF.

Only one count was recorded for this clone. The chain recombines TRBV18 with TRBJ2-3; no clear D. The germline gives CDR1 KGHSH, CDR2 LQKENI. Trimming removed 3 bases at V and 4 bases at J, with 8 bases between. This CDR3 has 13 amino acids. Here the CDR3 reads CASSPPGSDTQYF. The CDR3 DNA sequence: TGTGCCAGCTCACCCCCCGGGTCAGATACGCAGTATTTT.

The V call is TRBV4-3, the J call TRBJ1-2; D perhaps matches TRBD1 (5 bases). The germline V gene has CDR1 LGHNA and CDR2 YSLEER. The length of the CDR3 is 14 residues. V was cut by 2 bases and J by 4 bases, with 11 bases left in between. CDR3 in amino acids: CASSQKGRAYGYTF. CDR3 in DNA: TGCGCCAGCAGCCAAAAGGGGCGCGCCTATGGCTACACCTTC.

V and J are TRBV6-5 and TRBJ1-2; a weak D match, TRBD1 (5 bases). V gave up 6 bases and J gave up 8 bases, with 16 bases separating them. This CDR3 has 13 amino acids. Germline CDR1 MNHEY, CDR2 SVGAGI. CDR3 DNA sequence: TGTGCCAGCAGACCTTTTGGGACTCAAGGCTACACCTTC. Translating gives CASRPFGTQGYTF.

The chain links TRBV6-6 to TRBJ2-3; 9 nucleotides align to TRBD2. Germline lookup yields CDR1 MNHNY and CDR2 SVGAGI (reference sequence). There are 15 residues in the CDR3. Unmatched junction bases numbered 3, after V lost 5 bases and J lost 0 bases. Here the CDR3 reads CASSVAGASTDTQYF. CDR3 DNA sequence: TGTGCCAGCAGTGTAGCGGGAGCTAGCACAGATACGCAGTATTTT.

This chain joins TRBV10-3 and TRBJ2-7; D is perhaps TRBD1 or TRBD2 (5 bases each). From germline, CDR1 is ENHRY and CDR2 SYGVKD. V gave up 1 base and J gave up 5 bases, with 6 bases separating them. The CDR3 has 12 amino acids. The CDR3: CAISELGDEQYF. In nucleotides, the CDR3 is TGTGCCATCAGTGAGTTGGGGGACGAGCAGTACTTC.

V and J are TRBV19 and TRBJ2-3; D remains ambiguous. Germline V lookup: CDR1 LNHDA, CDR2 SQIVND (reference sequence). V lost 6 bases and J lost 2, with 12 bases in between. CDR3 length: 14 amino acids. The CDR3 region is CASRGVRNTDTQYF. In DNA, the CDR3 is TGTGCCAGTAGAGGAGTCAGGAACACAGATACGCAGTATTTT.

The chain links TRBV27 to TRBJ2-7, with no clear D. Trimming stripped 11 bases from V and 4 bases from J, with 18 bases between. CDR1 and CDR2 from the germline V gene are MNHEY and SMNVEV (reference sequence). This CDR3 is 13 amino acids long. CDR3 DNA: TGTGCCTCCCACCGGTCAATCGGGTACGAGCAGTACTTC. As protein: CASHRSIGYEQYF.

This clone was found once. Written as DNA, the CDR3 is TGTGCCAGCAGCCCGGCCGGGACTACCCTCCCAACCTACGAGCAGTACTTC. It encodes CASSPAGTTLPTYEQYF. V gene TRBV4-2 combines with J gene TRBJ2-7, with TRBD2 matching over 7 bases. This CDR3 region has 17 residues. CDR1 is LGHNA and CDR2 is YNFKEQ in the germline V gene. V shed 4 bases, J shed 2 bases, and the junction held 14 bases outside the gene matches.

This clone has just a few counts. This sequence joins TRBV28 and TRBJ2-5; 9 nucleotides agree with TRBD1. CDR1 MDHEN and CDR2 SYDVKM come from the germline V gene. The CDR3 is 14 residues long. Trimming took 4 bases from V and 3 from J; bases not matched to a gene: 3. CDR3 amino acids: CASSSWTGEETQYF. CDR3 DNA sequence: TGTGCCAGCAGTTCCTGGACAGGGGAAGAGACCCAGTACTTC.

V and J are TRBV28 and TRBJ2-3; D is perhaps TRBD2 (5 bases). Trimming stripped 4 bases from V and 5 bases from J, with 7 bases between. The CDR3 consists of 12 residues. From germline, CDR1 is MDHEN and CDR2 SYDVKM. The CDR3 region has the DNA TGTGCCAGCAGTTCCGGGATAGATACGCAGTATTTT. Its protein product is CASSSGIDTQYF.

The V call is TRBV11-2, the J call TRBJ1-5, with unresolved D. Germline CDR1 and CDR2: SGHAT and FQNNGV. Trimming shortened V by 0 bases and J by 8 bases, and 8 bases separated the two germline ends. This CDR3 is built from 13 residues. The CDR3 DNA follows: TGTGCCAGCAGCTTAGATCTTTCCGAGCCCCAGCATTTT. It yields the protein CASSLDLSEPQHF.

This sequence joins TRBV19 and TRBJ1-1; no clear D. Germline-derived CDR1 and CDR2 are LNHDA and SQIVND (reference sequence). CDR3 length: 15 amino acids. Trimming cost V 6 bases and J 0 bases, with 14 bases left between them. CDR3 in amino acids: CASSLFGYMNTEAFF. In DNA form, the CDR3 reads TGTGCCAGTAGCCTTTTCGGATACATGAACACTGAAGCTTTCTTT. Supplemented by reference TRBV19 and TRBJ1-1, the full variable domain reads DGGITQSPKYLFRKEGQNVTLSCEQNLNHDAMYWYRQDPGQGLRLIYYSQIVNDFQKGDIAEGYSVSREKKESFPLTVTSAQKNPTAFYLCASSLFGYMNTEAFFGQGTRLTVV.

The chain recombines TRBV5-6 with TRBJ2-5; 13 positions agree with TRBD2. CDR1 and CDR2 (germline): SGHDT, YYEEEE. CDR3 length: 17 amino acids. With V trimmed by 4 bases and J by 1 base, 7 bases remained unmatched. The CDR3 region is CASSARTSGSLQETQYF. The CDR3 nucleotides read TGTGCCAGCAGCGCGCGGACTAGCGGGAGCCTCCAAGAGACCCAGTACTTC.